This T cell receptor beta chain came from a study of blood T cell repertoires in COVID-19. Study-level background: The study drew acute and convalescent COVID-19 samples from the United States, Italy and Spain. From T cells, B-cell-depleted T cells, or PBMCs came the material, which was cDNA or gDNA.

In the original analysis: It was from reference gene primer amplification that nucleated cell counts were estimated. TCRdb keeps only in-frame clones here, not all; method: immunoSEQ multiplex PCR. The V and J calls and clone size were taken over from that table, and D and trimming were inferred from the DNA. The sample lists about 100,000 clones, around 88% seen once, with 1.5% to 2% in the top ten. The clonotype originates from a man at least 80 years old with acute or convalescent COVID-19. The sequencing sample was made of peripheral blood.

For the CDR3, the DNA is TGTGCCAGCAGTTTTATAGACAGGGGTGGCTACGAGCAGTACTTC. Residues: CASSFIDRGGYEQYF. The chain uses TRBV28 and TRBJ2-7; 8 bases fit TRBD1. The CDR3 spans 15 residues. After removal of 3 bases from V and 3 bases from J, the junction contained 7 bases not matched to a gene. Germline V gene sequence: CDR1 MDHEN, CDR2 SYDVKM.